This T cell receptor (beta chain) originates from a study of brain T cells in children with intractable seizures. Findings of the study overall: Pre-surgery blood may have been undersampled, hiding some clones. Only CDR3 sequence similarity suggested viral specificity, without known HCMV serostatus. Among the top 50 brain clones were public and private clonotypes.

The data were produced by immunoSEQ multiplex PCR, yet TCRdb's version contains in-frame clones alone and is incomplete. The sample has some 10,000 clones, 65% to 70% seen once. Sequencing was limited to surgery cases with top T cell transcript signatures in brain tissue. Patients received at least one anti-epileptic drug before surgery. V was clipped by 3 bases and J by 6 bases, with 11 bases between them. Germline CDR1 MNHEY, CDR2 SMNVEV (reference sequence). The CDR3 is made up of 13 amino acids. With respect to this clone: Its specificity is unknown.

The sample was resected brain tissue, taken at surgery. This receptor was taken from a girl between 2 and 10 years old with tuberous sclerosis and intractable seizures. The chain combines TRBV27 with TRBJ1-1; the D gene is possibly TRBD1 (6 bases). The DNA for the CDR3 is TGTGCCAGCAGTTTGGGGGCGAGGTCTGAAGCTTTCTTT. Its protein product is CASSLGARSEAFF.